Sequencing of this T cell receptor (beta chain) was carried out in a study of technical replicates of blood from a few donors. Trimming cost V 6 bases and J 2 bases; bases outside gene matches: 10. The germline V gene encodes CDR1 SNHLY and CDR2 FYNNEI. The CDR3 runs to 15 residues. Sequencing used immunoSEQ multiplex PCR; TCRdb keeps in-frame clones, though not all of them. This sample has 85,000 or so clones, with about 94% found just once. Sequenced sample: T cells isolated from PBMCs. This clonotype was sampled from a human donor in good health. This chain connects TRBV2 to TRBJ2-7, with 7 bases matching TRBD1. CDR3 sequence: CASRGRAGGTYEQYF. The CDR3, as DNA: TGTGCCAGCAGGGGGCGGGCAGGGGGAACCTACGAGCAGTACTTC.